This T cell receptor beta chain was captured by sequencing in a study of T cells after yellow fever vaccination (dated by TCRdb to between 2018 and 2020). Broadly, across the study: The SMART-Seq v4 Ultra Low Input RNA kit was used to prepare libraries from fractions with low cell numbers. To follow T-cell clones before and after primary and booster YFV17D yellow fever vaccination, bulk TCR alpha and beta repertoires were sequenced over time. The cohort comprised two healthy male donors, one aged 18 to 30 and one aged 30 to 40 years. Blood was collected at multiple timepoints before and after primary and secondary immunization, and bulk PBMC replicates and cell subsets were isolated.

Results and caveats for the whole study, not just this receptor: Because only a couple of donors were included in the study, the extent to which the findings can be generalized is limited. A small share of clonotypes occurred in both CD4 and CD8 compartments, likely arising from convergent recombination. Because abundant contaminating clonotypes from the bulk population could be contained in FACS-sorted repertoires, computational filtering was required. The secondary T-cell response was weaker than the primary response but faster, peaking on day 5 instead of day 15. Most clones expanded after primary vaccination (approximately 95% of CD4 and about 85% of CD8) were re-detected after the booster, suggesting that broad memory maintenance occurred.

The treatment or condition tag for this specimen amounts to: live attenuated yellow fever vaccine strain. At each blood-draw timepoint, two biological replicates of bulk PBMCs were collected. A standard Ficoll-Paque protocol was used to isolate PBMCs from peripheral blood. RNA was extracted with TriZol from bulk PBMCs, CD4 and CD8 fractions, and dextramer-positive and dextramer-negative fractions. The V end loses 4 bases and the J end loses 2 bases, and a stretch of 17 bases separates them. For CDR1 and CDR2, the germline V gene (reference sequence) lists WNHNN and SYGVQD. From the cysteine through the phenylalanine, the CDR3 covers 17 amino acids. The kept DNA is CDR3 alone, 51 bases in frame from the first base. Details on this clonotype: The target of this receptor is not known. Base quality data are lacking; no much larger clone is found one base away.

TCR cDNA was synthesized by 5'RACE template switching, which introduced a universal primer site and unique molecular identifiers. cDNA synthesis was primed from both the TCR alpha and TCR beta constant segments. Library amplification involved two PCR steps, and the second step added sample barcodes and sequencing adapters. Sequencing of the libraries was done on either Illumina HiSeq 2500 (2x100 bp) or NovaSeq (2x150 bp). The study's processing was this. Reads were demultiplexed and collapsed into UMI consensus sequences with MIGEC, and V(D)J alignment was performed with MiXCR. Using edgeR on replicate PBMC samples, clonotypes were called vaccine-responding if FDR was below 0.01 and the log2 fold change was above 5 up to day 15. Each bulk clonotype received a CD4 or CD8 identity based on whether the sequenced CD4 or CD8 repertoire contained that clonotype at higher abundance. In-frame beta chains were kept once TCRdb had trimmed the public reads at Q25 with fastp and called clones with MiXCR. For every CDR3 protein sequence, its rows merge into one entry that carries the most common genes and DNA. The V and J calls, along with clone size, are taken from TCRdb and not from the paper's own processing. The sample table contains under 550,000 distinct CDR3 sequences; only one count was recorded for 21% of them. 16% of the sample is held by the ten biggest clonotypes.

The sequences come from PBMCs, collected approximately 20 days after the first yellow fever vaccination. In this chain, TRBV10-1 is recombined with TRBJ2-2; the D gene is unclear. This receptor was obtained from a man younger than 30 who received the YFV17D yellow fever vaccine. The bases are TGCGCCAGCAGTGGAAACAAAAAGATTGTTAACACCGGGGAGCTGTTTTTT. This encodes CASSGNKKIVNTGELFF.